The 30 T cell receptor beta chains in this list originate from one sample, sequenced in a study of blood T cell repertoires in COVID-19. Using immunoSEQ multiplex PCR, the repertoire was profiled, and TCRdb retains in-frame clones only, with some absent. The sample lists roughly 180,000 clones; 70% to 85% were seen once. The sample comprised peripheral blood. The receptors derive from a woman between 25 and 40 years old with acute or convalescent COVID-19.

This clone was counted a single time. This chain joins TRBV6-4 and TRBJ1-2; 9 nucleotides agree with TRBD1. Germline V gene lookup returns CDR1 MRHNA and CDR2 SNTAGT. The CDR3 is 16 amino acids. The trim removed 2 bases at V and 3 bases at J, leaving 7 bases unmatched. CDR3 sequence reads: CASSDGPGTGYYGYTF. DNA of the CDR3: TGTGCCAGCAGTGACGGGCCCGGGACAGGGTACTATGGCTACACCTTC.

The chain recombines TRBV7-2 with TRBJ2-7; TRBD2 matches at 7 bases. This CDR3 has 15 residues. V shed 5 bases, J shed 4 bases, and the junction held 11 bases outside the gene matches. CDR1 is SGHTA and CDR2 is FQGNSA in the germline V gene. The CDR3, as DNA: TGTGCCAGCAGCCCAAGCGGGACCAAGGTTTACGAGCAGTACTTC. Translating it yields CASSPSGTKVYEQYF.

The table lists this clone with a few counts. The chain is built from TRBV6-2 or TRBV6-3 and TRBJ1-6, with a weak D call TRBD1 (5 bases). The germline V gene has CDR1 MNHEY and CDR2 SVGEGT. V lost 2 bases, J lost 0 bases, and 17 bases lay in between. This CDR3 contains 19 residues. The chain's CDR3 is CASSYAKPGLLSYNSPLHF. CDR3 nucleotide sequence: TGTGCCAGCAGTTACGCCAAACCGGGACTTCTCTCCTATAATTCACCCCTCCACTTT.

The chain uses TRBV5-1 and TRBJ1-3, with 7 nucleotides matching TRBD1. CDR1 is SGHRS, CDR2 YFSETQ, per germline. This CDR3 has 13 amino acids. With 4 bases clipped from V and 8 bases from J, the junction kept 6 bases outside the gene matches. The CDR3 sequence: CASSVGQGDTIYF. In DNA form, the CDR3 reads TGCGCCAGCAGCGTAGGCCAGGGGGACACCATATATTTT.

The chain carries TRBV29-1 and TRBJ2-1, with D tentatively TRBD2 (5 bases). V lost 7 bases, J lost 9 bases, and 16 bases lay in between. Germline V gives CDR1 SQVTM, CDR2 ANQGSEA. This CDR3 is built from 12 residues. CDR3 sequence: CSAGRVGAEQFF. CDR3 bases: TGCAGCGCCGGGCGGGTTGGAGCTGAGCAGTTCTTC.

V gene TRBV29-1 combines with J gene TRBJ2-2; 10 nucleotides agree with TRBD2. Germline trimming cut 7 bases from V and 6 bases from J; bases unmatched to any gene: 11. Germline V lookup: CDR1 SQVTM, CDR2 ANQGSEA. This CDR3 has 15 residues. CDR3 loop: CSARPSGSVAGELFF. The CDR3 DNA reads TGCAGCGCTCGACCTAGCGGGAGTGTCGCCGGGGAGCTGTTTTTT.

This clone was counted a few times. The J gene is TRBJ2-1, the V gene TRBV14; D is unclear. From germline, CDR1 is SGHDN and CDR2 FVKESK. The CDR3 totals 15 residues. V lost 0 bases and J 4 bases, leaving 10 bases between the germline ends. This CDR3 reads CASSQDRRRYNEQFF. CDR3 sequence (DNA): TGTGCCAGCAGCCAAGATCGGCGGCGGTACAATGAGCAGTTCTTC.

The rearrangement uses TRBV6-5 and TRBJ1-6; 8 bases agree with TRBD1. Unmatched junction bases numbered 4, after V lost 7 bases and J lost 8 bases. The CDR3 loop spans 13 amino acids. Germline V lookup: CDR1 MNHEY, CDR2 SVGAGI. The CDR3 loop is CASTPTGDSPLHF. The CDR3 DNA sequence: TGTGCCAGCACGCCGACAGGGGATTCACCCCTCCACTTT.

The V and J genes are TRBV6-5 and TRBJ1-2; 8 bases map to TRBD1. The CDR3 sequence is 15 residues long. Germline loops: CDR1 MNHEY, CDR2 SVGAGI. V lost 0 bases and J lost 8; bases outside the gene matches: 8. CDR3 loop: CASSYSPSGGNGYTF. The CDR3 bases are TGTGCCAGCAGTTACTCCCCATCAGGGGGCAACGGCTACACCTTC.

The genes are TRBV9 and TRBJ2-2; D is uncertain. The V gene's germline CDR1 is SGDLS and CDR2 YYNGEE. The germline V and J ends were trimmed by 1 base and 6 bases, with 13 bases remaining between them. The CDR3 is 15 residues long. CDR3 residues: CASSVMSRPAGELFF. The CDR3 DNA sequence: TGTGCCAGCAGCGTAATGTCCCGTCCAGCCGGGGAGCTGTTTTTT.

J is TRBJ2-1 and V is TRBV11-2, with no clear D. The germline V gene has CDR1 SGHAT and CDR2 FQNNGV. This CDR3 is 16 amino acids long. V dropped 1 base and J dropped 7 bases, with 17 bases sitting between them. The CDR3 bases are TGTGCCAGCAGCTTAGCAGGCCTCCTCTCTGGGAATGAGCAGTTCTTC. It encodes CASSLAGLLSGNEQFF. Complete variable domain (other parts from reference TRBV11-2 and TRBJ2-1): EAGVAQSPRYKIIEKRQSVAFWCNPISGHATLYWYQQILGQGPKLLIQFQNNGVVDDSQLPKDRFSAERLKGVDSTLKIQPAKLEDSAVYLCASSLAGLLSGNEQFFGPGTRLTVL.

This chain links TRBV6-2 or TRBV6-3 with TRBJ1-5; no reliable D call. The CDR3 consists of 13 residues. V lost 6 bases and J lost 6, with 12 bases in between. CDR1 MNHEY and CDR2 SVGEGT come from the germline V gene. Here the CDR3 DNA reads TGTGCCAGCAGCCCAATGGGAGGTCAGCCCCAGCATTTT. Amino acids: CASSPMGGQPQHF.

The V call is TRBV7-8, the J call TRBJ1-5, with 9 bases fitting TRBD1. The germline gives CDR1 SGHVS, CDR2 FQNEAQ. The CDR3 totals 15 residues. V was pared by 4 bases and J by 6 bases, with 7 bases of the junction left unmatched. For the CDR3, the DNA is TGTGCCAGCAGCTGGGGACAGGGATTAATTCAGCCCCAGCATTTT. It is translated as CASSWGQGLIQPQHF.

This sequence joins TRBV15 and TRBJ1-1; no clear D. The V end was cut by 0 bases, the J end by 1 base, with 9 bases between. Germline assignment: CDR1 LNHNV and CDR2 YYDKDF (reference sequence). CDR3 size: 15 residues. In DNA form, the CDR3 reads TGTGCCACCAGCAGAGAGTTGTTATGGAACACTGAAGCTTTCTTT. Its translation: CATSRELLWNTEAFF.

This clone was counted only a few times. This chain joins TRBV6-2 or TRBV6-3 and TRBJ2-1; 7 positions match TRBD1. Trimming at V came to 2 bases and at J to 8 bases, leaving 9 bases not matched to a gene. Germline V gives CDR1 MNHEY, CDR2 SVGEGT. The CDR3 has 15 amino acids. CDR3 DNA sequence: TGTGCCAGCAGTTACGTCGGGCAGGGGGTCGATGAGCAGTTCTTC. Translation: CASSYVGQGVDEQFF.

V and J are TRBV10-3 and TRBJ2-7; 8 bases are shared with TRBD2. V was pared by 9 bases and J by 5 bases, with 6 bases of the junction left unmatched. This CDR3 is 12 amino acids long. CDR1 and CDR2 from the germline V gene are ENHRY and SYGVKD. The CDR3, as DNA: TGTGCCATTACCGGGACTAGGAACGAGCAGTACTTC. It is translated as CAITGTRNEQYF.

This clone was recorded only once. This sequence joins TRBV29-1 and TRBJ1-1; D is perhaps TRBD1 (6 bases). The ends were cut back, 6 bases at V and 1 base at J, with 9 bases in the middle. CDR3 length equals 12 residues. Germline CDR1 and CDR2: SQVTM and ANQGSEA. CDR3 DNA: TGCAGCGTCCTGGGACAGAACACTGAAGCTTTCTTT. Translated, it gives CSVLGQNTEAFF.

The chain uses TRBV5-1 and TRBJ2-3, with D perhaps matching TRBD2 (6 bases). The CDR3 is 17 amino acids. Germline values: CDR1 SGHRS, CDR2 YFSETQ. The V gene lost 5 bases and the J gene lost 1 base, with 20 bases spanning the gap. The CDR3 loop reads CASRGGAGMRRTDTQYF. The CDR3 DNA follows: TGCGCCAGCAGGGGAGGAGCAGGGATGAGACGCACAGATACGCAGTATTTT.

The chain couples TRBV7-8 to TRBJ2-3; the D gene is possibly TRBD2 (5 bases). CDR1 and CDR2 from the germline V gene are SGHVS and FQNEAQ. The CDR3 sequence is 13 residues long. The V gene lost 2 bases and the J gene lost 5 bases, with 8 bases spanning the gap. CDR3 DNA: TGTGCCAGCAGCTTAAGAGGGATAGATACGCAGTATTTT. The encoded protein is CASSLRGIDTQYF.

This sequence joins TRBV21-1 and TRBJ1-1. TRBV21-1 is flagged as a pseudogene. The CDR3 has 14 amino acids. Here the CDR3 reads CASSTRTVNTEAFF. CDR3 coding DNA: TGTGCCAGCAGCACCCGGACTGTGAACACTGAAGCTTTCTTT.

V gene TRBV2 combines with J gene TRBJ2-5; 12 bases line up with TRBD2. In germline, CDR1 is SNHLY, CDR2 FYNNEI. The CDR3 totals 15 residues. The V gene end was trimmed by 8 bases and the J gene end by 5 bases; junction bases not matched to a gene: 9. The CDR3 protein is CASVASGREGETQYF. The CDR3 DNA sequence: TGTGCCAGCGTTGCTAGCGGGAGGGAGGGCGAGACCCAGTACTTC.

V is TRBV27 and J is TRBJ1-6; D is unresolved. CDR3 length: 19 amino acids. Germline CDR1 reads MNHEY; CDR2 reads SMNVEV (reference sequence). Trimming took 2 bases from V and 0 from J, leaving 17 bases between them. CDR3 sequence reads: CASSLMRQSSSSYNSPLHF. In DNA form, the CDR3 reads TGTGCCAGCAGTTTAATGCGGCAGTCTTCTAGCTCCTATAATTCACCCCTCCACTTT.

V usage is TRBV11-2 and J usage is TRBJ2-7, with a possible D match to TRBD2 (6 bases). Deletions cut 5 bases from V and 0 bases from J, with 14 bases between. This CDR3 comprises 15 residues. CDR1 is SGHAT, CDR2 FQNNGV, per germline. Here the CDR3 reads CASSPLRDFSYEQYF. The CDR3 region has the DNA TGTGCCAGCAGCCCCCTCCGGGACTTCTCCTACGAGCAGTACTTC.

The V call is TRBV2, the J call TRBJ1-1; D may be TRBD1 (5 bases). The V gene lost 4 bases and the J gene lost 4 bases, with 7 bases spanning the gap. The germline V gene has CDR1 SNHLY and CDR2 FYNNEI. The CDR3 spans 12 residues. CDR3 DNA: TGTGCCAGCAGTGCCGGGGGCACTGAAGCTTTCTTT. Translating gives CASSAGGTEAFF.

V usage is TRBV30 and J usage is TRBJ2-1, with TRBD2 matching 10 bases. The V gene's germline CDR1 is GTSNPN and CDR2 SVGIG (reference sequence). The ends lost 2 bases at V and 7 bases at J; junction bases unmatched: 5. The CDR3 contains 14 residues. CDR3 residues: CAWSSGRARNEQFF. CDR3 DNA: TGTGCCTGGAGTAGCGGGAGGGCCCGTAATGAGCAGTTCTTC.

V is TRBV4-2 and J is TRBJ1-2; TRBD1 agrees at 11 bases. Germline V gives CDR1 LGHNA, CDR2 YNFKEQ. This CDR3 comprises 16 residues. V lost 0 bases, J lost 5 bases, and 5 bases stayed unmatched. The CDR3: CASSQERTGGAYGYTF. The CDR3 DNA is TGTGCCAGCAGCCAAGAGAGGACAGGGGGCGCGTATGGCTACACCTTC.

The V call is TRBV7-9, the J call TRBJ2-7; maybe TRBD1 (5 bases). Germline V gene lookup returns CDR1 SEHNR and CDR2 FQNEAQ (reference sequence). V was shortened by 7 bases and J by 4 bases, with 17 bases between the two germline ends. There are 14 residues in the CDR3. CDR3 amino acids: CASTQSGLQYEQYF. CDR3 in DNA: TGTGCCAGCACCCAATCAGGGCTTCAATACGAGCAGTACTTC.

The V call is TRBV2, the J call TRBJ2-5; unclear D gene. The germline CDR1 and CDR2 sequences are SNHLY and FYNNEI. CDR3 size: 16 residues. V was clipped by 4 bases and J by 1 base, with 16 bases between them. The CDR3 coding sequence is TGTGCCAGCAGTGCCGATGGCTGGTCCGTCCAAGAGACCCAGTACTTC. Translating it yields CASSADGWSVQETQYF.

This chain links TRBV5-5 with TRBJ1-1, with 7 bases matching TRBD1. This CDR3 has 15 amino acids. Germline trimming cut 2 bases from V and 0 bases from J; bases unmatched to any gene: 4. Germline CDR1 is SGHKS and CDR2 is YYEKEE (reference sequence). The CDR3 loop is CASSFTGVVNTEAFF. The CDR3 DNA sequence: TGTGCCAGCAGCTTCACAGGGGTAGTGAACACTGAAGCTTTCTTT.

The chain links TRBV4-3 to TRBJ1-2; tentative D call: TRBD1 (5 bases). V was pared by 6 bases and J by 4 bases, with 6 bases between. Looked up from germline, CDR1 is LGHNA and CDR2 is YSLEER. The CDR3 is 11 residues long. The CDR3 DNA follows: TGCGCCAGCAGTAGGGGCTATGGCTACACCTTC. Translated: CASSRGYGYTF.